This T cell receptor beta chain was recorded in a study of blood T cell repertoires in COVID-19. Study-level information: Samples of COVID-19 (acute and convalescent) were obtained from the United States, Italy and Spain. T cells, B-cell-depleted T cells, or PBMCs provided the cDNA or gDNA that served as material.

Assay used: immunoSEQ multiplex PCR; TCRdb lists only in-frame clones, some missing. The top ten clones hold around 46% of a sample with 56,000 or so clones, nearly 90% of them seen once. Followed over time, Seattle patients had been enrolled while infection was active. After removal of 0 bases from V and 7 bases from J, the junction contained 4 bases not matched to a gene. The CDR3 contains 16 residues. The germline CDR1 and CDR2 sequences are LGHNA and YNFKEQ. The chain couples TRBV4-2 to TRBJ1-6; 9 bases are shared with TRBD1. The receptor comes from a woman in her sixties or seventies with COVID-19, enrolled during active disease. Sequencing used peripheral blood. CDR3 coding DNA: TGTGCCAGCAGCCAAGATGGGACAGGGTACAATTCACCCCTCCACTTT. Its protein is CASSQDGTGYNSPLHF.